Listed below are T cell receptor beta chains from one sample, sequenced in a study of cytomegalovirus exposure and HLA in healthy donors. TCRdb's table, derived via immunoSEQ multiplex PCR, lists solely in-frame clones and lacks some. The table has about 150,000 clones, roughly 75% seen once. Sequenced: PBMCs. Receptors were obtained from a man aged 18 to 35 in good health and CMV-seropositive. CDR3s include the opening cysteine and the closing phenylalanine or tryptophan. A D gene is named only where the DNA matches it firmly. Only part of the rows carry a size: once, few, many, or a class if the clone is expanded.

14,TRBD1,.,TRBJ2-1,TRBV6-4,TGTGCCAGCAGTGTACAGGGGGCGGACAATGAGCAGTTCTTC,CASSVQGADNEQFF
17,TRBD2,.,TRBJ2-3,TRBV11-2,TGTGCCAGCAGCGTGACTAGCGGGGTCGGCATATCAGATACGCAGTATTTT,CASSVTSGVGISDTQYF
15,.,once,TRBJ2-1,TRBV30,TGTGCCTGGACCCCCTGGGGCGTAACTTACAATGAGCAGTTCTTC,CAWTPWGVTYNEQFF
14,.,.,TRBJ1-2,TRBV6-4,TGTGCCAGCAGTGACTCGTTAGGGAGTTATGGCTACACCTTT,CASSDSLGSYGYTF
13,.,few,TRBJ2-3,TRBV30,TGTGCCTGGAGTCCGACCCCGAGGGTGGCGCAGTATTTT,CAWSPTPRVAQYF
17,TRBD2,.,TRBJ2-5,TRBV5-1,TGCGCCAGCAGATACGACGGCCGGACTAGCAAATGGGGGACCCAGTACTTC,CASRYDGRTSKWGTQYF
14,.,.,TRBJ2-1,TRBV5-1,TGCGCCAGCAGCCAGAGACAGGATTGGAATGAGCAGTTCTTC,CASSQRQDWNEQFF
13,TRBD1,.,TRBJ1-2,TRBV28,TGTGCCAGCAGCCTACAGGGGGGTGTCGGCTACACCTTC,CASSLQGGVGYTF
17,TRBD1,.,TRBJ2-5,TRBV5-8,TGTGCCAGCAGCATCGGACAGGGGGGCGCCCGGAGAGAGACCCAGTACTTC,CASSIGQGGARRETQYF
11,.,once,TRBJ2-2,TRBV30,TGTGCCTGGAGTGTTTACAGGGAGCTGTTTTTT,CAWSVYRELFF
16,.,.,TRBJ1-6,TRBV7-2,TGTGCCAGCAGCTTAGAGGTCGGCAGGGTTGATTCACCCCTCCACTTT,CASSLEVGRVDSPLHF
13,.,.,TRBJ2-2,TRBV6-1,TGTGCCAGCAGGGGGCGAGACACCGGGGAGCTGTTTTTT,CASRGRDTGELFF
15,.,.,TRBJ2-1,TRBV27,TGTGCCAGCAGTAACCGGGACTGGACCTACAATGAGCAGTTCTTC,CASSNRDWTYNEQFF
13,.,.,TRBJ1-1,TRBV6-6,TGTGCCAGCAGCTCAGCAGGGGCTGTTGAAGCTTTCTTT,CASSSAGAVEAFF
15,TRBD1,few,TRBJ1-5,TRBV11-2,TGTGCCAGCAGCTTGACAGGGAACAGCAATCAGCCCCAGCATTTT,CASSLTGNSNQPQHF
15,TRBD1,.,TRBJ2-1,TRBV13,TGTGCCAGCAGCTTAGGCGGACAGGTTACCGATGAGCAGTTCTTC,CASSLGGQVTDEQFF
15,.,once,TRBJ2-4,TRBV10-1,TGCGCCAGCAGTGGGCGGGACTTCCAAGACGACATTCAGTACTTC,CASSGRDFQDDIQYF
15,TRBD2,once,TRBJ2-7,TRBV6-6,TGTGCCAGCCGCCGGGAGGGAGGGCCCTCCTACGAGCAGTACTTC,CASRREGGPSYEQYF
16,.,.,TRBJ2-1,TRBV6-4,TGTGCCAGCAGTGACTCGATTGCGGCAGGGTACAATGAGCAGTTCTTC,CASSDSIAAGYNEQFF
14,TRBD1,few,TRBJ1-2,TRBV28,TGTGCCAGCAGTTCCCCGGGACAGTCCTATGGCTACACCTTC,CASSSPGQSYGYTF
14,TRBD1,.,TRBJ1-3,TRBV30,TGTGCCTGGACGGGACAGGGGATAGGAAACACCATATATTTT,CAWTGQGIGNTIYF
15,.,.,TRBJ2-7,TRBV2,TGTGCCAGCAGTGTGGGGGGGGGCAGCGGCTACGAGCAGTACTTC,CASSVGGGSGYEQYF
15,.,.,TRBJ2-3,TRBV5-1,TGCGCCAGCAGCTTGGTGGGTAGGGGTACAGATACGCAGTATTTT,CASSLVGRGTDTQYF
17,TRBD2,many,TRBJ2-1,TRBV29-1,TGCAGCCACCCGAAAACTAGCGGGAGGGCCATGACCGATGAGCAGTTCTTC,CSHPKTSGRAMTDEQFF
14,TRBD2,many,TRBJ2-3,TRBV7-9,TGTGCCAGCTCGTTAGCGGGAGCCTCAGATACGCAGTATTTT,CASSLAGASDTQYF
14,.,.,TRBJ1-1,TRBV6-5,TGTGCCAGCAGCTTGGGCCCTGACGGCCCTGAAGCTTTCTTT,CASSLGPDGPEAFF
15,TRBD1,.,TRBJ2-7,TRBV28,TGTGCCAGCAGTTCGTCGGGACAGGGGTGGTACGAGCAGTACTTC,CASSSSGQGWYEQYF
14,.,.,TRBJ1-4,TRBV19,TGTGCCAGTACCCGGTTCGGGCTCGGGGGAAAACTGTTTTTT,CASTRFGLGGKLFF
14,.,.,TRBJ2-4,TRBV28,TGTGCCAGCACCAGACAGGTAGCCAAAAACATTCAGTACTTC,CASTRQVAKNIQYF
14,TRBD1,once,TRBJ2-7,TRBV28,TGTGCCAGCAGGGTGACAGGGAGCTCCTACGAGCAGTACTTC,CASRVTGSSYEQYF
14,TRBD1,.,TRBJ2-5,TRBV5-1,TGCGCCAGCAGTAGGTGGGACAGTAAAGAGACCCAGTACTTC,CASSRWDSKETQYF
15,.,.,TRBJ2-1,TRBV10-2,TGCGCCAGCACTACTGAGTCGAGCTCCTACAATGAGCAGTTCTTC,CASTTESSSYNEQFF
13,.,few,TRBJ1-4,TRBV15,TGTGCCACCAGCAGGCGGGCCAATGAAAAACTGTTTTTT,CATSRRANEKLFF
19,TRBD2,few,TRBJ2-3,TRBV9,TGTGCCAGCAGCGTATTGGGACTAGCGGGAGATCGAGACACAGATACGCAGTATTTT,CASSVLGLAGDRDTDTQYF
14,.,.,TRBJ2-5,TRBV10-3,TGTGCCATCAGTGAGTCGGGGGGAATCGAGACCCAGTACTTC,CAISESGGIETQYF
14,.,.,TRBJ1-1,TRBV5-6,TGTGCCAGCAGCCCCGGAGGGGATCGTTCTGAAGCTTTCTTT,CASSPGGDRSEAFF
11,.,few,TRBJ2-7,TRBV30,TGTGCCTGGAGCGCCGCGGGAGAGCAGTACTTC,CAWSAAGEQYF
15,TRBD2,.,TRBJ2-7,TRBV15,TGTGCCACCAGCCTGCGGCTAGCGGGGATCTACGAGCAGTACTTC,CATSLRLAGIYEQYF
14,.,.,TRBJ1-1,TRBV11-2,TGTGCCAGCAGCCGTACTTACAGGGTACCTGAAGCTTTCTTT,CASSRTYRVPEAFF
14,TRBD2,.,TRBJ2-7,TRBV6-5,TGTGCCAGCAGTGGGGCTAGCGGTCCCTACGAGCAGTACTTC,CASSGASGPYEQYF
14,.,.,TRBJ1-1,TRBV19,TGTGCCAGTAGTATTATGTACGGGACTGAGGATGCTTTCTTT,CASSIMYGTEDAFF
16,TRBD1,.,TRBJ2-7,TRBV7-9,TGTGCCAGCAGCTTAGGGGGACAGGGGGGGAAGTACGAGCAGTACTTC,CASSLGGQGGKYEQYF
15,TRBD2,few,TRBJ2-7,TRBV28,TGTGCCAGCAGTCCCAGCGGGAGGGTTCTCTACGAGCAGTACTTC,CASSPSGRVLYEQYF
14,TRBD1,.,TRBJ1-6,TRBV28,TGTGCCAGCAGCCTAACAGGGGATAACTCACCCCTCCACTTT,CASSLTGDNSPLHF
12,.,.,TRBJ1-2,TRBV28,TGTGCCAGCATTGGGCTAAGCTATGGCTACACCTTC,CASIGLSYGYTF
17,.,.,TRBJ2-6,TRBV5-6,TGTGCCAGCAGCTACTGGCCAGGGTCTTCTGGGGCCAACGTCCTGACTTTC,CASSYWPGSSGANVLTF